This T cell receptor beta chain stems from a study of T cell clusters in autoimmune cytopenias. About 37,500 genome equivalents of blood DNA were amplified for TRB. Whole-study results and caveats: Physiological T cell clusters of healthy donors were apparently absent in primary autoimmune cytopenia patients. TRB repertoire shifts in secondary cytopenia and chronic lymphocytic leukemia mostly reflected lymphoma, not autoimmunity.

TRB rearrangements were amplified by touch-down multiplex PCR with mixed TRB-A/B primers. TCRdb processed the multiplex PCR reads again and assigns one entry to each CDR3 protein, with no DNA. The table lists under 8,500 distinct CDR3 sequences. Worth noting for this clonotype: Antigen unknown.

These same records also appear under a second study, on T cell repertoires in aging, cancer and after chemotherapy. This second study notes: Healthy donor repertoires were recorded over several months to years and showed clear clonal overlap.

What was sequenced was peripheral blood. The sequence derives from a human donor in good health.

This CDR3 is CASSPRSGTDTQYF. The chain links TRBV12-3 or TRBV12-4 to TRBJ2-3. This CDR3 comprises 14 residues.